The 10 T cell receptor beta chains below all came from one sample that was sequenced in a study of blood T cell repertoires in COVID-19. Clones were read by immunoSEQ multiplex PCR, and TCRdb kept only the in-frame ones, dropping some. In the table there are some 300,000 clones, more than 75% of which are singletons. The sequenced sample was peripheral blood. The receptors derive from a man in his sixties or seventies with acute or convalescent COVID-19.

The chain uses TRBV12-3 or TRBV12-4 and TRBJ1-1, with D unclear. Trimming pared 6 bases from V and 6 bases from J, leaving 14 bases between. The CDR3 length is 13 residues. Written as DNA, the CDR3 is TGTGCCAGCAGCCGTGACGGGGTCTCTGAAGCTTTCTTT. Residues: CASSRDGVSEAFF.

V gene TRBV28 combines with J gene TRBJ2-1; D remains unclear. Germline V gives CDR1 MDHEN, CDR2 SYDVKM. This CDR3 comprises 15 residues. Trimming took off 3 bases at V and 6 bases at J, with 15 bases between the two ends. CDR3: CASSFFGVLGNEQFF. CDR3 coding DNA: TGTGCCAGCAGTTTTTTCGGAGTCTTAGGCAATGAGCAGTTCTTC.

This clone was detected a few times. This chain joins TRBV15 and TRBJ2-7; unclear D gene. Germline V gene data show CDR1 as LNHNV and CDR2 as YYDKDF (reference sequence). V was pared by 1 base and J by 4 bases, with 8 bases between. The CDR3 is made up of 13 amino acids. The CDR3 sequence is CATSRGNSYEQYF. In DNA form, the CDR3 reads TGTGCCACCAGCAGAGGAAACAGTTACGAGCAGTACTTC.

J is TRBJ2-1 and V is TRBV7-2, with 12 nucleotides matching TRBD2. CDR1 SGHTA and CDR2 FQGNSA come from the germline V gene. CDR3 size: 14 residues. V was pared by 4 bases and J by 7 bases, with 2 bases of the junction left unmatched. DNA for the CDR3: TGTGCCAGCAGCTCCCTAGCGGGGGGGAATGAGCAGTTCTTC. This codes for CASSSLAGGNEQFF. The full variable domain, completed using reference TRBV7-2 and TRBJ2-1, is GAGVSQSPSNKVTEKGKDVELRCDPISGHTALYWYRQSLGQGLEFLIYFQGNSAPDKSGLPSDRFSAERTGGSVSTLTIQRTQQEDSAVYLCASSSLAGGNEQFFGPGTRLTVL.

This clone was observed a single time. This chain connects TRBV4-1 to TRBJ1-1, with D maybe TRBD1 (6 bases). V was clipped by 3 bases and J by 2 bases, with 10 bases between them. Germline loops: CDR1 MGHRA, CDR2 YSYEKL. The CDR3 runs to 14 residues. CDR3 protein: CASSHGQLNTEAFF. The CDR3 DNA reads as TGCGCCAGCAGCCATGGACAGTTAAACACTGAAGCTTTCTTT.

The chain couples TRBV27 to TRBJ2-5; 7 bases map to TRBD1. CDR1 is MNHEY and CDR2 is SMNVEV in the germline V gene (reference sequence). With 4 bases clipped from V and 2 bases from J, the junction kept 7 bases outside the gene matches. CDR3 length: 15 residues. Here the CDR3 reads CASSSSGTAQETQYF. The CDR3 nucleotides read TGTGCCAGCAGTTCCTCCGGGACAGCACAAGAGACCCAGTACTTC.

This sequence joins TRBV7-9 and TRBJ2-3; D perhaps matches TRBD1 (5 bases). The CDR3 is 13 residues long. V gave up 4 bases and J gave up 3 bases, with 8 bases separating them. Germline V gene sequence: CDR1 SEHNR, CDR2 FQNEAQ (reference sequence). CDR3 bases: TGTGCCAGCAGCTCGCAGGGAACAGATACGCAGTATTTT. Translation: CASSSQGTDTQYF.

Comments on this clone: This CDR3 is also generated by other DNA sequences in the sample. The chain employs TRBV12-3 or TRBV12-4 and TRBJ1-2, with D uncertain. This CDR3 spans 13 amino acids. The germline V and J ends were trimmed by 1 base and 1 base, with 4 bases remaining between them. Here the CDR3 reads CASSLGGNYGYTF. CDR3 DNA sequence: TGTGCCAGCAGTTTAGGAGGTAACTATGGCTACACCTTC.

The chain employs TRBV5-1 and TRBJ1-5, with TRBD1 identical over 7 bases. Germline CDR1 and CDR2: SGHRS and YFSETQ. The CDR3 is made up of 15 amino acids. With V trimmed by 2 bases and J by 0 bases, 2 bases remained unmatched. This CDR3 is CASSLGTDSNQPQHF. In DNA, the CDR3 is TGCGCCAGCAGCTTAGGGACAGATAGCAATCAGCCCCAGCATTTT.

This chain uses TRBV19 with TRBJ2-1; perhaps TRBD2 as D (6 bases). CDR1 is LNHDA and CDR2 is SQIVND in the germline V gene (reference sequence). Trimming removed 3 bases at V and 8 bases at J, with 20 bases between. The CDR3 extends over 16 amino acids. The CDR3 nucleotides are TGTGCCAGTAGTATGGCGCGTCGGCAGGGCGGGGATGAGCAGTTCTTC. This codes for CASSMARRQGGDEQFF.